Below, 7 T cell receptor beta chains from the same sample are listed, as sequenced in a study of identical twins (dated by TCRdb to the mid-2010s). Libraries were constructed by 5' RACE. Sequencing used an Illumina HiSeq 2000. TCRdb reanalyzed the raw reads on its own, using fastp at Q25 for trimming and MiXCR for clone calling, and kept in-frame beta chains. Each record represents a unique CDR3 protein, reported with the most common genes and DNA among its rows. Recorded for this sample are 150,000 or so distinct CDR3 sequences; around 3.6% of them occurred a single time. The top ten constitute roughly 8% of the sample. The specimen was memory T cells sorted from blood. The cell subset or site label on this specimen signifies: CD45RO+ enriched T cells. These receptors were obtained from a young man in good health.

There are many counts of this clonotype. The gene calls are TRBV5-4 and TRBJ2-2, with 7 bases identical to TRBD2. From germline, CDR1 is SGHNT and CDR2 YYREEE (reference sequence). The CDR3 runs 15 residues. The junction had 8 bases not matched to a gene; V was cut back by 4 bases and J by 5 bases. The CDR3: CASSPGPGGTGELFF. CDR3 coding DNA: TGTGCCAGCAGCCCAGGGCCCGGGGGGACCGGGGAGCTGTTTTTT. The entire variable domain, with the rest obtained from reference TRBV5-4 and TRBJ2-2, is as follows: ETGVTQSPTHLIKTRGQQVTLRCSSQSGHNTVSWYQQALGQGPQFIFQYYREEENGRGNFPPRFSGLQFPNYSSELNVNALELDDSALYLCASSPGPGGTGELFFGEGSRLTVL.

The chain recombines TRBV4-2 with TRBJ2-7; D is perhaps TRBD1 or TRBD2 (5 bases each). The germline gives CDR1 LGHNA, CDR2 YNFKEQ. The CDR3 spans 14 residues. With 0 bases removed from V and 3 bases from J, the gap between germline ends came to 9 bases. DNA of the CDR3: TGTGCCAGCAGCCAAGAGGGACGGGACTACGAGCAGTACTTC. Protein product: CASSQEGRDYEQYF.

The table lists this clonotype with many counts. J is TRBJ2-1 and V is TRBV12-3 or TRBV12-4, with no clear D. CDR3 size: 16 residues. The V and J ends lost 1 base and 2 bases respectively, with 12 bases between them. CDR3 sequence reads: CASSLEGLVAYNEQFF. The CDR3 bases are TGTGCCAGCAGTTTAGAGGGATTAGTTGCCTACAATGAGCAGTTCTTC.

This clonotype came up many times. J is TRBJ1-3 and V is TRBV5-1; possible D gene TRBD1, 5 bases. The CDR3 sequence is 16 residues long. From germline, CDR1 is SGHRS and CDR2 YFSETQ. Trimming shortened V by 0 bases and J by 0 bases, and 10 bases separated the two germline ends. CDR3 loop: CASSLGDRNSGNTIYF. The CDR3 nucleotides are TGCGCCAGCAGCTTGGGAGACAGAAACTCTGGAAACACCATATATTTT.

This clonotype came up many times. CDR3 bases: TGTGCCAGCAGCTTGAACAGGGACCAGCCCCAGCATTTT. Protein: CASSLNRDQPQHF. This chain links TRBV5-5 with TRBJ1-5; D is possibly TRBD1 (6 bases). Germline V CDR1 and CDR2: SGHKS, YYEKEE (reference sequence). The CDR3 is 13 amino acids. Trimming removed 1 base at V and 7 bases at J, with 9 bases between.

This clonotype was observed many times. This rearrangement joins TRBV24-1 to TRBJ2-7; 8 bases align to TRBD1. The CDR3 totals 12 residues. J lost 6 bases, V lost 7 bases, and 4 bases had no gene match. Germline CDR1 and CDR2: KGHDR and SFDVKD. CDR3: CATRGQAREQYV. The CDR3 DNA reads as TGTGCCACCAGGGGACAGGCCCGCGAGCAGTACGTC.

The table lists this clonotype with many counts. The chain employs TRBV7-2 and TRBJ2-5, with a weak D call TRBD2 (5 bases). V lost 5 bases to trimming and J lost 4 bases, with 17 bases between them. Germline V gene sequence: CDR1 SGHTA, CDR2 FQGNSA. The CDR3 is made up of 15 amino acids. The CDR3 DNA follows: TGTGCCAGCAGCCGGAACATCCAGGCGGGAGAGACCCAGTACTTC. Amino acids: CASSRNIQAGETQYF.